A single sample gave rise to the 7 T cell receptor beta chains below, sequenced in a study of blood T cell repertoires in COVID-19. Data came from immunoSEQ multiplex PCR; TCRdb stores just in-frame clones and leaves some out. This repertoire shows over 120,000 clones, about 89% found once; its top ten account for over 2.5%. The specimen was peripheral blood. All receptors come from a man aged 55 to 70 with active or convalescent COVID-19.

The chain is built from TRBV28 and TRBJ2-1, with TRBD2 identical over 13 bases. With V trimmed by 5 bases and J by 9 bases, 7 bases remained unmatched. Germline V gene sequence: CDR1 MDHEN, CDR2 SYDVKM. The CDR3 is 15 amino acids. This CDR3 is CASSRTSGSSVEQFF. The CDR3 bases are TGTGCCAGCAGTCGGACTAGCGGGAGCTCCGTTGAGCAGTTCTTC.

V and J are TRBV28 and TRBJ1-5; D might be TRBD1 (6 bases). Germline CDR1 MDHEN, CDR2 SYDVKM. V was shortened by 3 bases and J by 6 bases, with 15 bases between the two germline ends. The CDR3 runs 15 residues. The CDR3 coding sequence is TGTGCCAGCAGTTTCCTGGACAGCCCGGGTCAGCCCCAGCATTTT. It yields the protein CASSFLDSPGQPQHF.

V gene TRBV3-1 (or the pseudogene TRBV3-2) combines with J gene TRBJ1-2; the match to TRBD1 covers 11 bases. This CDR3 has 16 residues. V dropped 4 bases and J dropped 5; count of bases not matched to a gene: 9. From germline, CDR1 is LGHDT and CDR2 YNNKEL (reference sequence). The CDR3 DNA is TGTGCCAGCAGCCGAAGCACCGGGACAGGGGGTTATGGCTACACCTTC. This codes for CASSRSTGTGGYGYTF.

This clone was observed once. The chain joins TRBV4-3 to TRBJ2-3; TRBD1 agrees at 8 bases. Trimming took 1 base from V and 0 from J; bases not matched to a gene: 0. In germline, CDR1 is LGHNA, CDR2 YSLEER. CDR3 length equals 15 residues. CDR3 nucleotides: TGCGCCAGCAGCCAAGGACAGGGGAGCACAGATACGCAGTATTTT. Translation gives CASSQGQGSTDTQYF.

This clone was seen a handful of times. The chain joins TRBV6-2 or TRBV6-3 to TRBJ1-2, with TRBD1 matching 7 bases. Per germline, CDR1 MNHEY and CDR2 SVGEGT. This CDR3 is built from 14 residues. J lost 3 bases, V lost 5 bases, and 6 bases had no gene match. The CDR3 sequence: CASSPDRVHYGYTF. CDR3 sequence (DNA): TGTGCCAGCAGTCCCGACAGGGTTCACTATGGCTACACCTTC.

The CDR3 sequence is CAWIRGGENSPLHF. As DNA, the CDR3 is TGTGCCTGGATCCGGGGAGGGGAAAATTCACCCCTCCACTTT. The V and J genes are TRBV30 and TRBJ1-6; possibly TRBD1 for D (5 bases). Trimming took 4 bases from V and 7 from J, leaving 14 bases between them. The germline CDR1 and CDR2 sequences are GTSNPN and SVGIG (reference sequence). The CDR3 sequence is 14 residues long. The full variable domain, with the rest looked up from reference TRBV30 and TRBJ1-6, is SQTIHQWPATLVQPVGSPLSLECTVEGTSNPNLYWYRQAAGRGLQLLFYSVGIGQISSEVPQNLSASRPQDRQFILSSKKLLLSDSGFYLCAWIRGGENSPLHFGNGTRLTVT.

The gene calls are TRBV19 and TRBJ2-3; perhaps TRBD1 as D (6 bases). The germline CDR1 and CDR2 sequences are LNHDA and SQIVND (reference sequence). This CDR3 has 16 amino acids. Trimming cost V 7 bases and J 6 bases, with 23 bases left between them. The CDR3 here is CASTPAGRVTGDTQYF. The CDR3 region has the DNA TGTGCCAGTACCCCGGCAGGCAGGGTTACAGGGGATACGCAGTATTTT.